This T cell receptor (beta chain) was retrieved from a study of T cells in Graves' hyperthyroidism and ophthalmopathy. No ophthalmopathy progression within 18 months constituted stable Graves' hyperthyroidism. In making diagnoses, clinical symptoms, serum thyroxine and TRAb, thyroid ultrasound and orbital computed tomography were all used. Trimming removed 5 bases from V and 0 bases from J, with 10 bases in between. Per the germline V gene, CDR1 is MNHNS and CDR2 is SASEGT. The CDR3 extends over 14 amino acids. In this sample, this clonotype turned up many times. Its specificity is not known. Study outcomes and limitations: Peripheral blood also featured most of the thyroid clonotypes expanded above 0.001. Classification by a 13 V-J model distinguished ophthalmopathy from stable hyperthyroidism.

TCR beta CDR3 regions were amplified from RNA. First-round RT-PCR with HTBI primers amplified the TCR CDR3 region. TCRdb redid the calling of the multiplex PCR reads with MiXCR, one entry per CDR3 protein. The table includes under 400,000 distinct CDR3 sequences, around 17% detected once. The chain recombines TRBV6-1 with TRBJ1-1; D gene uncertain. The specimen sequenced was blood. The sequence was collected from a man aged 25 to 40 with Graves' hyperthyroidism. CDR3 bases: TGTGCCAGCAGTTACCAAGTCATGAACACTGAAGCTTTCTTT. This translates into CASSYQVMNTEAFF.